One and the same sample provided the 30 T cell receptor beta chains below, sequenced in a study of shared clonotypes between healthy human individuals. Sequencing used immunoSEQ multiplex PCR; TCRdb keeps in-frame clones, though not all of them. The repertoire holds fewer than 700,000 clones, with about 80% as singletons. The sequenced material came from PBMCs. The receptors were sampled from a woman between 35 and 50 years old in good health. Some clones in this sample may be carry-over from other donors' samples.

The V call is TRBV6-1, the J call TRBJ1-1, with a tentative D call TRBD1 (6 bases). CDR3 length equals 15 residues. Germline V gene data show CDR1 as MNHNS and CDR2 as SASEGT. Between the trimmed V and J ends, which lost 3 bases and 1 base, there was a span of 12 bases. Here the CDR3 DNA reads TGTGCCAGCAGTGACGAGGGGGGAGAGAACACTGAAGCTTTCTTT. Translated, it gives CASSDEGGENTEAFF.

This clone turned up a few times. The sample has other DNA sequences that encode this CDR3 too. This chain connects TRBV5-1 to TRBJ1-1; D not resolved. This CDR3 spans 13 amino acids. The germline CDR1 and CDR2 sequences are SGHRS and YFSETQ. V was shortened by 1 base and J by 5 bases, with 9 bases between the two germline ends. CDR3 residues: CASSLRGGTEAFF. CDR3 coding DNA: TGCGCCAGCAGCTTGAGAGGAGGTACTGAAGCTTTCTTT.

The chain recombines TRBV28 with TRBJ2-1, with 8 bases matching TRBD2. V lost 1 base and J lost 7; bases outside the gene matches: 6. The CDR3 runs to 15 residues. Germline V gene lookup returns CDR1 MDHEN and CDR2 SYDVKM. The CDR3 nucleotides read TGTGCCAGCAGTTTATTAGGGACTAGGGTTAATGAGCAGTTCTTC. Its protein is CASSLLGTRVNEQFF. Full variable domain (remainder filled in from reference TRBV28 and TRBJ2-1): DVKVTQSSRYLVKRTGEKVFLECVQDMDHENMFWYRQDPGLGLRLIYFSYDVKMKEKGDIPEGYSVSREKKERFSLILESASTNQTSMYLCASSLLGTRVNEQFFGPGTRLTVL.

The chain has TRBV9 and TRBJ2-3; D might be TRBD1 (5 bases). The CDR3 contains 14 residues. Between the trimmed V and J ends, which lost 0 bases and 5 bases, there was a span of 10 bases. The germline gives CDR1 SGDLS, CDR2 YYNGEE. CDR3 DNA sequence: TGTGCCAGCAGCGTAGCTACAGGCTTAGATACGCAGTATTTT. Encoded protein: CASSVATGLDTQYF.

The CDR3 bases are TGTGCCAGCAGCGAAACGAGGGGGCAGGGCACAGATACGCAGTATTTT. The encoded protein is CASSETRGQGTDTQYF. This chain links TRBV6-4 with TRBJ2-3; 7 bases map to TRBD1. Germline-derived CDR1 and CDR2 are MRHNA and SNTAGT. The ends lost 6 bases at V and 1 base at J; junction bases unmatched: 10. This CDR3 is built from 16 residues.

The CDR3 bases are TGTGCCAGTAGTATCCCTAGCGGACCTAGCACAGATACGCAGTATTTT. It codes for CASSIPSGPSTDTQYF. The J gene is TRBJ2-3, the V gene TRBV19; 7 positions match TRBD2. The germline gives CDR1 LNHDA, CDR2 SQIVND (reference sequence). With V trimmed by 3 bases and J by 0 bases, 6 bases remained unmatched. This CDR3 contains 16 residues.

The table lists this clone with a count of one. The V call is TRBV28, the J call TRBJ2-1; 7 nucleotides match TRBD1. The V and J ends lost 5 bases and 5 bases, in that order; junction bases with no gene match: 9. Germline assignment: CDR1 MDHEN and CDR2 SYDVKM. The CDR3 sequence is 15 residues long. The CDR3: CASSEPDRRNNEQFF. The CDR3 nucleotides are TGTGCCAGCAGTGAGCCGGACAGGAGAAACAATGAGCAGTTCTTC.

The chain employs TRBV5-1 and TRBJ2-7, with 7 positions matching TRBD1. The CDR3 covers 14 residues. Per the germline V gene, CDR1 is SGHRS and CDR2 is YFSETQ. The V and J ends lost 4 bases and 4 bases, in that order; junction bases with no gene match: 8. CDR3 bases: TGCGCCAGCAGCGAGGGGGCGACGGGTTACGAGCAGTACTTC. Translating gives CASSEGATGYEQYF.

The rearrangement joins TRBV5-1 to TRBJ1-2; 7 bases fit TRBD1. Losses at the gene ends were 2 bases for V and 6 bases for J; bases not matched to a gene: 7. The CDR3 loop spans 14 amino acids. The germline CDR1 and CDR2 sequences are SGHRS and YFSETQ. For the CDR3, the DNA is TGCGCCAGCAGCTTCGACACAGGGGTTGATGGCTACACCTTC. It codes for CASSFDTGVDGYTF.

V and J are TRBV19 and TRBJ2-7; TRBD2 is a possible D gene (6 bases). V was shortened by 3 bases and J by 4 bases, with 7 bases between the two germline ends. Looked up from germline, CDR1 is LNHDA and CDR2 is SQIVND (reference sequence). This CDR3 comprises 12 residues. CDR3 sequence reads: CASSISGYEQYF. The CDR3, as DNA: TGTGCCAGTAGTATTAGCGGATACGAGCAGTACTTC.

As concerns this clone: A much larger clonotype is one base distant, so this may be a read error. The chain uses TRBV7-2 and TRBJ2-2; a possible D gene is TRBD2 (6 bases). The CDR3 extends over 13 amino acids. Looked up from germline, CDR1 is SGHTA and CDR2 is FQGNSA. CDR3 in DNA: TGTGCCAGCAGCTTAGGGTCAAACGGGGGGCTGTTTTTT. The encoded protein is CASSLGSNGGLFF.

CDR3 nucleotide sequence: TGTGCCAGCAGCGTAGCAGCGGGAGTCTCCTACGAGCAGTACTTC. This gives the protein CASSVAAGVSYEQYF. The chain uses TRBV9 and TRBJ2-7; TRBD2 matches 8 bases. The CDR3 runs to 15 residues. CDR1 is SGDLS and CDR2 is YYNGEE in the germline V gene. V gave up 0 bases and J gave up 0 bases; unmatched junction bases: 2.

This clone was observed a few times. V and J are TRBV4-3 and TRBJ2-1; D call uncertain. The ends were cut back, 1 base at V and 7 bases at J, with 8 bases in the middle. The CDR3 is 13 residues long. Looked up from germline, CDR1 is LGHNA and CDR2 is YSLEER. The CDR3 DNA sequence: TGCGCCAGCAGCCAAGCCCTAGAGAATGAGCAGTTCTTC. This gives the protein CASSQALENEQFF.

This clone was seen a handful of times. This chain uses TRBV19 with TRBJ2-3; 15 bases fit TRBD2. Per germline, CDR1 LNHDA and CDR2 SQIVND (reference sequence). The CDR3 runs 15 residues. V lost 8 bases and J lost 1; bases outside the gene matches: 1. CDR3 in DNA: TGTGCCAGTCGGACTAGCGGGAGGGGCACAGATACGCAGTATTTT. It yields the protein CASRTSGRGTDTQYF.

Here the CDR3 DNA reads TGTGCCAGCAGCTATAGACGTCACCGGGGAGGGACAGGGGAAGAGACCCAGTACTTC. Protein product: CASSYRRHRGGTGEETQYF. The gene calls are TRBV7-2 and TRBJ2-5, with TRBD1 identical over 10 bases. CDR3 length: 19 residues. Germline loops: CDR1 SGHTA, CDR2 FQGNSA. V gave up 4 bases and J gave up 3 bases; unmatched junction bases: 17.

This sequence joins TRBV2 and TRBJ2-7; unclear D gene. Per germline, CDR1 SNHLY and CDR2 FYNNEI. The CDR3 runs 13 residues. V gave up 4 bases and J gave up 1 base, with 8 bases separating them. CDR3 sequence (DNA): TGTGCCAGCAGTGGTGACGGGTCCTACGAGCAGTACTTC. Protein: CASSGDGSYEQYF.

This clone occurred once. The chain is built from TRBV11-2 and TRBJ2-7, with D tentatively TRBD2 (5 bases). CDR1 is SGHAT and CDR2 is FQNNGV in the germline V gene. CDR3 length equals 14 residues. Between the trimmed V and J ends, which lost 7 bases and 2 bases, there was a span of 15 bases. This CDR3 reads CASTGRRLAYEQYF. CDR3 nucleotides: TGTGCCAGCACCGGACGGAGGTTGGCCTACGAGCAGTACTTC. Full variable domain (missing parts from reference TRBV11-2 and TRBJ2-7): EAGVAQSPRYKIIEKRQSVAFWCNPISGHATLYWYQQILGQGPKLLIQFQNNGVVDDSQLPKDRFSAERLKGVDSTLKIQPAKLEDSAVYLCASTGRRLAYEQYFGPGTRLTVT.

This chain joins TRBV15 and TRBJ2-7; 11 bases match TRBD2. This CDR3 comprises 14 residues. Per germline, CDR1 LNHNV and CDR2 YYDKDF (reference sequence). The trim removed 2 bases at V and 4 bases at J, leaving 1 base unmatched. The CDR3 spells CATSRIAGGYEQYF. The CDR3 DNA reads as TGTGCCACCAGCAGAATAGCGGGAGGGTACGAGCAGTACTTC.

This chain joins TRBV27 and TRBJ1-4; D uncertain. The CDR3 has 15 amino acids. CDR1 is MNHEY, CDR2 SMNVEV, per germline (reference sequence). The V gene lost 7 bases and the J gene lost 3 bases, with 15 bases spanning the gap. The CDR3 region is CASTTHGGSNEKLFF. CDR3 DNA: TGTGCCAGCACCACCCATGGAGGGTCTAATGAAAAACTGTTTTTT.

This clone was recorded many times. Additional DNA sequences in this sample encode the identical CDR3. The genes are TRBV19 and TRBJ1-1; D not certain. The CDR3 length is 12 residues. Trimming left V 3 bases short and J 5 bases short, with 7 bases between. CDR1 and CDR2 from the germline V gene are LNHDA and SQIVND (reference sequence). As DNA, the CDR3 is TGTGCCAGTAGTATTCTGGGAACTGAAGCTTTCTTT. Amino acids: CASSILGTEAFF.

The CDR3 loop is CASSLGAWPEAFF. In DNA, the CDR3 is TGTGCCAGCAGCTTAGGGGCCTGGCCCGAAGCTTTCTTT. The V call is TRBV11-2, the J call TRBJ1-1; no clear D. Deletions cut 1 base from V and 8 bases from J, with 11 bases between. Germline loops: CDR1 SGHAT, CDR2 FQNNGV. This CDR3 region has 13 residues.

This clone was recorded only once. The chain employs TRBV4-1 and TRBJ2-7; 10 bases are shared with TRBD1. Germline V gene sequence: CDR1 MGHRA, CDR2 YSYEKL. The CDR3 runs to 14 residues. Trimming cost V 5 bases and J 3 bases; bases outside gene matches: 4. The CDR3 nucleotides read TGCGCCAGCAGCGACCGGGACAGGGGCTACGAGCAGTACTTC. Translating gives CASSDRDRGYEQYF.

This clone was detected only once. The rearrangement joins TRBV5-1 to TRBJ1-4; D is possibly TRBD1 (5 bases). Germline CDR1 and CDR2: SGHRS and YFSETQ. The CDR3 covers 13 residues. With 0 bases removed from V and 10 bases from J, the gap between germline ends came to 10 bases. CDR3 in amino acids: CASSLETVGKLFF. CDR3 bases: TGCGCCAGCAGCTTGGAGACAGTTGGAAAACTGTTTTTT.

To note about this clone: Within the sample, other DNA sequences also encode this same CDR3. The V call is TRBV4-2, the J call TRBJ2-1; 10 bases match TRBD2. The CDR3 is 16 amino acids. Unmatched junction bases numbered 3, after V lost 0 bases and J lost 4 bases. Germline CDR1 reads LGHNA; CDR2 reads YNFKEQ. CDR3 loop: CASSQDPTSGYNEQFF. In DNA, the CDR3 is TGTGCCAGCAGCCAAGATCCGACTAGCGGGTACAATGAGCAGTTCTTC.

This clone was recorded many times. The chain combines TRBV5-1 with TRBJ2-5, with no clear D. Germline CDR1 and CDR2: SGHRS and YFSETQ. The CDR3 length is 14 residues. Trimming removed 3 bases at V and 3 bases at J, with 12 bases between. The CDR3, as DNA: TGCGCCAGCAGCTCCCAGGTCGCTGAAGAGACCCAGTACTTC. As protein: CASSSQVAEETQYF.

About this clone: This sequence is one base from a far larger clone and is likely a read error. Different DNA sequences within this sample yield the same CDR3. J is TRBJ2-3 and V is TRBV30, with D perhaps matching TRBD2 (6 bases). Germline V gives CDR1 GTSNPN, CDR2 SVGIG (reference sequence). The CDR3 spans 12 residues. The CDR3: CAWSTSTDTQYF. CDR3 DNA: TGTGCCTGGAGTACTAGCACAGATACACAGTATTTT.

Details on this clone: A far more abundant clone sits one base away, making this likely a read error. The J gene is TRBJ1-1, the V gene TRBV30; D uncertain. Germline CDR1 reads GTSNPN; CDR2 reads SVGIG (reference sequence). Trimming removed 8 bases at V and 1 base at J, with 11 bases between. This CDR3 has 12 amino acids. The DNA of the CDR3 is TGTGCCCGGGCCCCGGGGAACACTGAAGCTTTCTTT. It codes for CARAPGNTEAFF. Combining the CDR3 with reference TRBV30 and TRBJ1-1 gives the whole variable domain SQTIHQWPATLVQPVGSPLSLECTVEGTSNPNLYWYRQAAGRGLQLLFYSVGIGQISSEVPQNLSASRPQDRQFILSSKKLLLSDSGFYLCARAPGNTEAFFGQGTRLTVV.

V is TRBV4-1 and J is TRBJ2-1; D remains unclear. Looked up from germline, CDR1 is MGHRA and CDR2 is YSYEKL. V lost 4 bases to trimming and J lost 8 bases, with 15 bases between them. The CDR3 is 14 amino acids. DNA of the CDR3: TGCGCCAGCAGCCTCATGGATAGGACCCATGAGCAGTTCTTC. This encodes CASSLMDRTHEQFF.

This clone has just one count. The chain uses TRBV27 and TRBJ2-1; no clear D gene. The CDR3 has 15 residues. V lost 4 bases and J 2 bases, leaving 12 bases between the germline ends. Germline loops: CDR1 MNHEY, CDR2 SMNVEV (reference sequence). The CDR3 protein is CASSSLVTTYNEQFF. Written as DNA, the CDR3 is TGTGCCAGCAGTTCCCTAGTTACAACCTACAATGAGCAGTTCTTC.

The chain's CDR3 is CASSPSTGDLSQPQHF. Here the CDR3 DNA reads TGTGCCAGCAGCCCCTCGACAGGAGACCTCAGTCAGCCCCAGCATTTT. The chain has TRBV4-2 and TRBJ1-5; a possible D gene is TRBD1 (6 bases). The V and J ends lost 4 bases and 6 bases respectively, with 19 bases between them. The CDR3 is 16 residues long. Germline V gene data show CDR1 as LGHNA and CDR2 as YNFKEQ.